A single sample is the source of the 7 T cell receptor beta chains below, sequenced in a study of T cells in Graves' hyperthyroidism and ophthalmopathy. RNA transcripts served as the template for amplifying TCR beta CDR3 regions. The HTBI primer set drove a first-round RT-PCR of the TCR CDR3. TCRdb redid the calling of the multiplex PCR reads with MiXCR, one entry per CDR3 protein. There are hundreds of thousands of distinct CDR3 sequences in the sample; around 14% occur only once, and around 5.4% lies in the top ten. Sequencing was done on a sample of blood. The receptors originated from a woman in her twenties or thirties with Graves' hyperthyroidism that later progressed to Graves' ophthalmopathy.

This clonotype appeared many times. The chain combines TRBV7-2 with TRBJ1-6; weak D call: TRBD1 (5 bases). The germline V gene has CDR1 SGHTA and CDR2 FQGNSA. The CDR3 runs to 14 residues. V dropped 5 bases and J dropped 9 bases, with 14 bases sitting between them. CDR3: CASSNQGVGSPLHF. The CDR3 DNA is TGTGCCAGCAGCAACCAGGGAGTTGGTTCACCCCTCCACTTT.

Ten or more counts support this clonotype. This rearrangement joins TRBV12-3 or TRBV12-4 to TRBJ2-2; no clear D. Trimming pared 7 bases from V and 0 bases from J, leaving 6 bases between. The CDR3 loop spans 13 amino acids. The CDR3 spells CASKTSNTGELFF. The CDR3 bases are TGTGCCAGCAAAACTTCGAACACCGGGGAGCTGTTTTTT.

This clonotype was observed a handful of times. The chain links TRBV30 to TRBJ1-1; D is possibly TRBD1 (6 bases). With 4 bases removed from V and 3 bases from J, the gap between germline ends came to 18 bases. Germline CDR1 reads GTSNPN; CDR2 reads SVGIG (reference sequence). The CDR3 is 15 residues long. The CDR3 DNA sequence: TGTGCCTGGACCGGGGGCCCTAGGTTGGACACTGAAGCTTTCTTT. Translating gives CAWTGGPRLDTEAFF.

This clonotype has a count of ten or more. The chain employs TRBV7-9 and TRBJ2-5; either TRBD1 or TRBD2 may supply D (5 bases each). The germline CDR1 and CDR2 sequences are SEHNR and FQNEAQ (reference sequence). This CDR3 is built from 15 residues. V gave up 3 bases and J gave up 3 bases, with 14 bases separating them. The CDR3 DNA sequence: TGTGCCAGCAGCTTCCCGGGGACGGGAAAAGAGACCCAGTACTTC. Translation: CASSFPGTGKETQYF.

This clonotype occurred many times. The chain recombines TRBV6-8 with TRBJ2-7; no firm D call. CDR3 length: 9 residues. Germline V gene lookup returns CDR1 MNHGY and CDR2 SAAAGT. The germline V and J ends were trimmed by 9 bases and 7 bases, with 7 bases remaining between them. The CDR3 region is CARTSEQYF. The CDR3 nucleotides are TGTGCCAGGACTTCTGAGCAGTACTTC.

This clonotype was found many times. The chain links TRBV5-1 to TRBJ2-7; D is possibly TRBD2 (5 bases). CDR1 and CDR2 from the germline V gene are SGHRS and YFSETQ. V was shortened by 0 bases and J by 3 bases, with 13 bases between the two germline ends. The CDR3 consists of 15 residues. DNA for the CDR3: TGCGCCAGCAGCTTGGCCGGGGAGTTGGACTACGAGCAGTACTTC. Its protein is CASSLAGELDYEQYF.

This clonotype showed up many times. This chain connects TRBV7-9 to TRBJ2-7; no clear D gene. Deletions cut 2 bases from V and 0 bases from J, with 8 bases between. The CDR3 sequence is 14 residues long. CDR1 and CDR2 from the germline V gene are SEHNR and FQNEAQ (reference sequence). CDR3 coding DNA: TGTGCCAGCAGCTTACACGGCAGCTCCTACGAGCAGTACTTC. Translated: CASSLHGSSYEQYF.